This entry lists 29 T cell receptor beta chains sequenced from one sample in a study of vaccination and CD4 T cells after COVID-19. The treatment: roughly 10-day PBMC culture with coronavirus spike peptide pools or control peptides (ViraFEST assay). The Oncomine TCR Beta short-read assay was applied to DNA of cultured CD4+ T cells. TCRdb used MiXCR to reprocess the PCR reads, holding one entry per CDR3 protein. The repertoire holds about 20,000 distinct CDR3 sequences, with roughly 56% as singletons. No antigens are known for them. Sequencing input: CD4+ T cells from blood, cultured in vitro. The receptors derive from a human donor who had recovered from COVID-19.

The sample holds a few counts of this clonotype. The chain uses TRBV6-1 and TRBJ1-6, with D perhaps matching TRBD1 (5 bases). Germline assignment: CDR1 MNHNS and CDR2 SASEGT. V lost 5 bases, J lost 6 bases, and 8 bases lay in between. The CDR3 totals 13 residues. The CDR3, as DNA: TGTGCCAGCAGTAGGGACCTTAATTCACCCCTCCACTTT. Translating it yields CASSRDLNSPLHF.

This chain connects TRBV28 to TRBJ2-7, with 13 bases aligning to TRBD2. The ends lost 2 bases at V and 7 bases at J; junction bases unmatched: 5. The germline V gene has CDR1 MDHEN and CDR2 SYDVKM. This CDR3 region has 15 residues. The CDR3, as DNA: TGTGCCAGCAGTTTAAGGACTAGCGGGAGTTTGGAGCAGTACTTC. Amino acid sequence: CASSLRTSGSLEQYF.

The chain carries TRBV5-1 and TRBJ2-7; 9 nucleotides agree with TRBD1. CDR1 is SGHRS and CDR2 is YFSETQ in the germline V gene. With V trimmed by 0 bases and J by 0 bases, 4 bases remained unmatched. This CDR3 comprises 16 residues. The CDR3, as DNA: TGCGCCAGCAGCTTGGCCCCGACAGGGGGCTCCTACGAGCAGTACTTC. Its translation: CASSLAPTGGSYEQYF.

J is TRBJ2-1 and V is TRBV7-9, with TRBD2 identical over 7 bases. The germline V gene has CDR1 SEHNR and CDR2 FQNEAQ (reference sequence). CDR3 length equals 13 residues. Trimming cost V 3 bases and J 5 bases; bases outside gene matches: 1. CDR3: CASSFGRNNEQFF. The CDR3 nucleotides are TGTGCCAGCAGCTTCGGGAGGAACAATGAGCAGTTCTTC.

The V call is TRBV5-4, the J call TRBJ2-1; 11 nucleotides line up with TRBD2. The CDR3 has 15 residues. With V trimmed by 1 base and J by 4 bases, 1 base remained unmatched. Germline V CDR1 and CDR2: SGHNT, YYREEE (reference sequence). The CDR3 here is CASSLTSGSYNEQFF. As DNA, the CDR3 is TGTGCCAGCAGCTTGACTAGCGGGAGTTACAATGAGCAGTTCTTC.

The chain employs TRBV4-3 and TRBJ1-1; a weak D match, TRBD1 (6 bases). V was clipped by 1 base and J by 7 bases, with 10 bases between them. This CDR3 has 13 amino acids. Germline lookup yields CDR1 LGHNA and CDR2 YSLEER. The CDR3 region is CASSQGRGNEAFF. The CDR3 DNA is TGCGCCAGCAGCCAAGGGAGGGGGAATGAAGCTTTCTTT.

This clonotype was seen only a few times. The chain has TRBV7-2 and TRBJ1-2; D is perhaps TRBD1 (5 bases). CDR3 length equals 16 residues. Germline assignment: CDR1 SGHTA and CDR2 FQGNSA. Between the trimmed V and J ends, which lost 3 bases and 4 bases, there was a span of 18 bases. CDR3 bases: TGTGCCAGCAGCTTTCGGATTACAGGAGGTACCTATGGCTACACCTTC. It is translated as CASSFRITGGTYGYTF.

The chain combines TRBV7-9 with TRBJ2-7; D is undetermined. The V gene lost 2 bases and the J gene lost 4 bases, with 9 bases spanning the gap. This CDR3 has 13 amino acids. Germline V lookup: CDR1 SEHNR, CDR2 FQNEAQ (reference sequence). In DNA, the CDR3 is TGTGCCAGCAGCTTAACGGTTGGTTACGAGCAGTACTTC. Its translation: CASSLTVGYEQYF.

The chain employs TRBV20-1 and TRBJ2-5; D is possibly TRBD2 (6 bases). Germline CDR1 DFQATT, CDR2 SNEGSKA (reference sequence). V was cut by 5 bases and J by 3 bases, with 13 bases left in between. The CDR3 has 13 amino acids. The CDR3 reads CSAGRGGEETQYF. The DNA for the CDR3 is TGCAGTGCTGGGCGGGGCGGGGAAGAGACCCAGTACTTC.

A few counts support this clonotype. The chain carries TRBV10-3 and TRBJ2-5, with unresolved D. The V and J ends lost 5 bases and 7 bases respectively, with 11 bases between them. Looked up from germline, CDR1 is ENHRY and CDR2 is SYGVKD. The CDR3 runs to 12 residues. CDR3 amino acids: CAISTQVGTQYF. The DNA of the CDR3 is TGTGCCATCAGTACCCAGGTGGGGACCCAGTACTTC.

A few counts support this clonotype. The chain links TRBV6-2 or TRBV6-3 to TRBJ1-6, with no clear D. The CDR3 extends over 14 amino acids. Germline loops: CDR1 MNHEY, CDR2 SVGEGT. Trimming shortened V by 2 bases and J by 11 bases, and 13 bases separated the two germline ends. This chain's CDR3 is CASSYRGSGPPLHF. The CDR3 coding sequence is TGTGCCAGCAGTTACAGAGGCTCTGGACCACCCCTCCACTTT.

This clonotype was seen more than once but under ten times. The J gene is TRBJ1-5, the V gene TRBV6-1, with 7 bases lining up with TRBD1. V was clipped by 6 bases and J by 1 base; unmatched bases: 6. The CDR3 has 15 residues. CDR1 is MNHNS, CDR2 SASEGT, per germline. The CDR3 sequence: CASSRQGLSNQPQHF. The CDR3 bases are TGTGCCAGCAGCCGACAGGGTCTGAGCAATCAGCCCCAGCATTTT.

The chain is built from TRBV7-8 and TRBJ1-2; the D gene is possibly TRBD1 (5 bases). Deletions cut 1 base from V and 8 bases from J, with 11 bases between. Germline CDR1 reads SGHVS; CDR2 reads FQNEAQ. There are 13 residues in the CDR3. The CDR3 protein is CASSLEGTVGYTF. For the CDR3, the DNA is TGTGCCAGCAGCTTAGAGGGGACCGTGGGCTACACCTTC.

This rearrangement joins TRBV11-3 to TRBJ2-2, with D perhaps TRBD2 (6 bases). In germline, CDR1 is SGHNT, CDR2 YENEEA. This CDR3 is 13 amino acids long. V shed 5 bases and J shed 6 bases, with 10 bases lying between them. In nucleotides, the CDR3 is TGTGCCAGCAGCCAGGGCGGGGCCGGGGAGCTGTTTTTT. Amino acids: CASSQGGAGELFF.

The genes are TRBV4-3 and TRBJ2-5; D is perhaps TRBD2 (5 bases). This CDR3 has 14 residues. Per the germline V gene, CDR1 is LGHNA and CDR2 is YSLEER. V was cut by 0 bases and J by 5 bases, with 10 bases left in between. CDR3 bases: TGCGCCAGCAGCCAAGAGGGAACGGGGGAGACCCAGTACTTC. It translates to CASSQEGTGETQYF.

This clonotype is a singleton in its sample. The chain is built from TRBV20-1 and TRBJ2-3; 11 bases fit TRBD2. The CDR3 consists of 14 residues. J was trimmed by 4 bases and V by 6 bases; bases with no gene match: 6. Germline V gene data show CDR1 as DFQATT and CDR2 as SNEGSKA (reference sequence). The CDR3 loop reads CSAFTSGSADTQYF. The CDR3 region has the DNA TGCAGTGCCTTCACTAGCGGGAGTGCAGATACGCAGTATTTT.

This clonotype came up a few times. This chain links TRBV6-1 with TRBJ2-1; a possible D gene is TRBD2 (6 bases). V lost 9 bases and J lost 0, with 12 bases in between. The length of the CDR3 is 14 residues. Germline CDR1 MNHNS, CDR2 SASEGT. CDR3 in amino acids: CASLGRDSYNEQFF. In DNA, the CDR3 is TGTGCCAGTCTGGGGCGGGACTCCTACAATGAGCAGTTCTTC.

This clonotype was detected a few times. This chain connects TRBV7-3 to TRBJ2-1; 8 nucleotides agree with TRBD2. CDR3 length equals 13 residues. The germline gives CDR1 SGHTA, CDR2 FQGTGA. Germline trimming cut 5 bases from V and 8 bases from J; bases unmatched to any gene: 5. DNA for the CDR3: TGTGCCAGCAGCAAGGGGACTAGTCATGAGCAGTTCTTC. Translation gives CASSKGTSHEQFF.

The chain recombines TRBV7-8 with TRBJ1-1; D perhaps matches TRBD1 (6 bases). This CDR3 region has 14 residues. Germline V gives CDR1 SGHVS, CDR2 FQNEAQ. The V end was cut by 3 bases, the J end by 4 bases, with 12 bases between. The CDR3 spells CASSFRWGATEAFF. CDR3 DNA: TGTGCCAGCAGCTTTCGTTGGGGGGCCACTGAAGCTTTCTTT.

The chain uses TRBV5-8 and TRBJ2-7, with D unclear. V was clipped by 3 bases and J by 1 base, with 11 bases between them. CDR3 size: 14 residues. CDR1 and CDR2 from the germline V gene are SGHTS and YDEGEE. CDR3 bases: TGTGCCAGCAGCTCCGGGTTACCGTCCTACGAGCAGTACTTC. Protein: CASSSGLPSYEQYF. The entire variable domain, with the rest obtained from reference TRBV5-8 and TRBJ2-7, is as follows: EAGVTQSPTHLIKTRGQQATLRCSPISGHTSVYWYQQALGLGLQFLLWYDEGEERNRGNFPPRFSGRQFPNYSSELNVNALELEDSALYLCASSSGLPSYEQYFGPGTRLTVT.

This clonotype has just a few counts. The CDR3 loop reads CASSLAQGNTIYF. Here the CDR3 DNA reads TGTGCCAGCAGCTTGGCCCAAGGAAACACCATATATTTT. The V and J genes are TRBV11-3 and TRBJ1-3; D unclear. The V end was cut by 3 bases, the J end by 4 bases, with 7 bases between. Germline CDR1 SGHNT, CDR2 YENEEA. This CDR3 spans 13 amino acids. Filled out from reference TRBV11-3 and TRBJ1-3, the complete variable domain reads EAGVVQSPRYKIIEKKQPVAFWCNPISGHNTLYWYLQNLGQGPELLIRYENEEAVDDSQLPKDRFSAERLKGVDSTLKIQPAELGDSAVYLCASSLAQGNTIYFGEGSWLTVV.

This clonotype was observed a handful of times. This chain links TRBV11-3 with TRBJ2-3; 7 bases fit TRBD2. The CDR3 runs 18 residues. The V gene's germline CDR1 is SGHNT and CDR2 YENEEA. V shed 5 bases, J shed 0 bases, and the junction held 14 bases outside the gene matches. The CDR3 DNA reads as TGTGCCAGCAGCCTAGGGGTGTGGAGCGGGGCTAGCACAGATACGCAGTATTTT. This encodes CASSLGVWSGASTDTQYF.

To note about this clonotype: The junction and the germline gene differ at one end; a read error may be behind it. The CDR3 DNA reads TGTGCTAGCAGCTTAAGTTCGAACACTGAAGCTTTCTTT. Protein product: CASSLSSNTEAFF. The chain combines TRBV7-7 with TRBJ1-1; unclear D gene. The germline gives CDR1 SSHAT, CDR2 FNYEAQ (reference sequence). The CDR3 totals 13 residues.

The chain recombines TRBV28 with TRBJ2-7; D is uncertain. V gave up 2 bases and J gave up 5 bases, with 4 bases separating them. This CDR3 region has 11 residues. Germline V gene sequence: CDR1 MDHEN, CDR2 SYDVKM. The CDR3 loop is CASSLRDEQYF. The CDR3 DNA follows: TGTGCCAGCAGTTTAAGGGACGAGCAGTACTTC.

The CDR3 sequence: CASQRGRDTEAFF. The CDR3 DNA follows: TGTGCCAGCCAAAGGGGGCGGGACACTGAAGCTTTCTTT. The chain couples TRBV7-6 to TRBJ1-1; 7 bases align to TRBD1. The germline gives CDR1 SGHVS, CDR2 FNYEAQ. With V trimmed by 8 bases and J by 3 bases, 6 bases remained unmatched. The CDR3 extends over 13 amino acids.

This clonotype was detected a few times. The rearrangement links TRBV2 to TRBJ2-5; no firm D call. The V gene's germline CDR1 is SNHLY and CDR2 FYNNEI. Between the trimmed V and J ends, which lost 3 bases and 4 bases, there was a span of 3 bases. The CDR3 spans 11 residues. CDR3 residues: CASSDTETQYF. CDR3 sequence (DNA): TGTGCCAGCAGTGATACAGAGACCCAGTACTTC.

The table lists this clonotype with a few counts. The germline gene is not matched at one end of the junction; a read error may be the cause. The V call is TRBV11-2, the J call TRBJ1-1, with a tentative D call TRBD1 (6 bases). CDR3 size: 12 residues. Germline values: CDR1 SGHAT, CDR2 FQNNGV. This chain's CDR3 is CASSFRDTQAFF. The CDR3 DNA is TGTGCCAGCAGCTTCCGGGACACTCAAGCTTTCTTT.

The table lists this clonotype with a few counts. CDR3 sequence (DNA): TGTGCCACCAGCAGAGAAGGAGGGAGAGGGGAGCAGTACTTC. Encoded protein: CATSREGGRGEQYF. The V and J genes are TRBV15 and TRBJ2-7, with D possibly TRBD2 on 6 matching bases. Germline CDR1 and CDR2: LNHNV and YYDKDF (reference sequence). The ends were cut back, 0 bases at V and 7 bases at J, with 13 bases in the middle. The CDR3 contains 14 residues.

The rearrangement links TRBV6-1 to TRBJ1-2; tentatively, D is TRBD1 (5 bases). The germline V and J ends were trimmed by 1 base and 4 bases, with 7 bases remaining between them. Germline CDR1 reads MNHNS; CDR2 reads SASEGT. The CDR3 sequence is 13 residues long. The CDR3 DNA follows: TGTGCCAGCAGTGAAGGGGGCCTCTATGGCTACACCTTC. Protein: CASSEGGLYGYTF.